This T cell receptor (beta chain) appears in the sequencing data of a study of T cell repertoires in cytomegalovirus infection. This clonotype was recorded many times. TCRdb fed the reads into MiXCR, producing one record per CDR3 protein. Among more than 500,000 distinct CDR3 sequences listed, 16% were seen once. The CDR3 has 15 amino acids. Trimming pared 2 bases from V and 0 bases from J, leaving 9 bases between. The germline gives CDR1 SEHNR, CDR2 FQNEAQ (reference sequence). What was sequenced was CD8+ T cells from PBMCs. The clonotype was recovered from a human donor in good health (CMV status not recorded). Some clones in this sample may be carry-over from other donors' samples. The genes are TRBV7-9 and TRBJ2-3, with D tentatively TRBD1 (6 bases). The CDR3 DNA follows: TGTGCCAGCAGCTTACGGGACACCAGCACAGATACGCAGTATTTT. It yields the protein CASSLRDTSTDTQYF.